Below, 13 T cell receptor beta chains from the same sample are listed, as sequenced in a study of cytomegalovirus exposure and HLA in healthy donors. A multiplex PCR was run with 60 Vbeta primers and 13 Jbeta primers. Assay used: immunoSEQ multiplex PCR; TCRdb lists only in-frame clones, some missing. The table shows 150,000 to 200,000 clones, with over 80% occurring only once. The sequenced material came from PBMCs. The receptor set was obtained from a girl aged 5 to 17 in good health and CMV-seropositive.

This clone was observed a few times. This chain links TRBV29-1 with TRBJ1-1; perhaps TRBD1 as D (5 bases). CDR1 is SQVTM, CDR2 ANQGSEA, per germline. The CDR3 extends over 13 amino acids. Trimming removed 7 bases from V and 1 base from J, with 13 bases in between. CDR3 sequence reads: CSAPVGGNTEAFF. The DNA of the CDR3 is TGCAGCGCGCCGGTGGGGGGGAACACTGAAGCTTTCTTT.

The chain uses TRBV28 and TRBJ2-7; D is perhaps TRBD2 (6 bases). Germline CDR1 is MDHEN and CDR2 is SYDVKM. Trimming cost V 1 base and J 7 bases, with 14 bases left between them. CDR3 size: 14 residues. The CDR3 spells CASSLYGGAREQYF. The CDR3 DNA reads as TGTGCCAGCAGTTTATACGGGGGAGCGCGAGAGCAGTACTTC.

The chain combines TRBV5-6 with TRBJ1-2, with TRBD1 matching over 8 bases. From germline, CDR1 is SGHDT and CDR2 YYEEEE. V lost 1 base, J lost 2 bases, and 1 base stayed unmatched. This CDR3 comprises 14 residues. Written as DNA, the CDR3 is TGTGCCAGCAGCTTGCAGGGGGCAAACTATGGCTACACCTTC. Encoded protein: CASSLQGANYGYTF.

The chain is built from TRBV14 and TRBJ2-5, with 7 bases that match TRBD2. Trimming cost V 0 bases and J 5 bases; bases outside gene matches: 15. This CDR3 has 18 residues. Germline CDR1 and CDR2: SGHDN and FVKESK. The CDR3 region has the DNA TGTGCCAGCAGCCAAGATGGGAGTCGCGGGAGTAATAGCGAGACCCAGTACTTC. Translated, it gives CASSQDGSRGSNSETQYF.

The gene calls are TRBV11-3 and TRBJ2-5, with a possible D match to TRBD2 (6 bases). CDR3 length equals 14 residues. Deletions cut 4 bases from V and 4 bases from J, with 13 bases between. Germline CDR1 reads SGHNT; CDR2 reads YENEEA. The CDR3 coding sequence is TGTGCCAGCAGCTCCGGGCCCGGGGGAGAGACCCAGTACTTC. Protein sequence: CASSSGPGGETQYF. Full variable domain (missing parts from reference TRBV11-3 and TRBJ2-5): EAGVVQSPRYKIIEKKQPVAFWCNPISGHNTLYWYLQNLGQGPELLIRYENEEAVDDSQLPKDRFSAERLKGVDSTLKIQPAELGDSAVYLCASSSGPGGETQYFGPGTRLLVL.

This chain joins TRBV27 and TRBJ2-7; 8 nucleotides align to TRBD2. In germline, CDR1 is MNHEY, CDR2 SMNVEV (reference sequence). There are 14 residues in the CDR3. Trimming took 5 bases from V and 2 from J; bases not matched to a gene: 5. CDR3 coding DNA: TGTGCCAGCAGTAGCGGGAGAGGGCCCTACGAGCAGTACTTC. This gives the protein CASSSGRGPYEQYF.

This chain connects TRBV5-1 to TRBJ2-7; 8 bases are shared with TRBD2. Germline CDR1 SGHRS, CDR2 YFSETQ. This CDR3 region has 16 residues. Trimming removed 0 bases from V and 0 bases from J; junction bases left unmatched: 5. For the CDR3, the DNA is TGCGCCAGCAGCTTGGCCGCGAGCGGGAGCTCCTACGAGCAGTACTTC. This encodes CASSLAASGSSYEQYF.

The V and J genes are TRBV6-5 and TRBJ2-3; the match to TRBD1 covers 9 bases. The CDR3 is 13 amino acids. The V and J ends lost 6 bases and 4 bases, in that order; junction bases with no gene match: 2. Germline V gene data show CDR1 as MNHEY and CDR2 as SVGAGI. CDR3 loop: CASRDRGPDTQYF. DNA for the CDR3: TGTGCCAGCAGGGACAGGGGACCAGATACGCAGTATTTT.

The chain links TRBV27 to TRBJ2-7; 12 bases agree with TRBD2. The CDR3 extends over 15 amino acids. V lost 4 bases and J lost 1; bases outside the gene matches: 2. Germline CDR1 is MNHEY and CDR2 is SMNVEV (reference sequence). The CDR3 loop is CASSSTSGRSYEQYF. CDR3 in DNA: TGTGCCAGCAGTTCAACTAGCGGGAGGTCCTACGAGCAGTACTTC.

The V call is TRBV11-2, the J call TRBJ2-4, with 7 bases identical to TRBD1. V dropped 4 bases and J dropped 4; count of bases not matched to a gene: 10. CDR3 length: 16 residues. Germline V gene lookup returns CDR1 SGHAT and CDR2 FQNNGV. The CDR3 DNA follows: TGTGCCAGCAGCTACCACCCCCCGGGACAGAAAAACATTCAGTACTTC. This gives the protein CASSYHPPGQKNIQYF.

This clone was counted a single time. This chain connects TRBV9 to TRBJ1-4; D remains ambiguous. Germline CDR1 reads SGDLS; CDR2 reads YYNGEE. V gave up 4 bases and J gave up 0 bases, with 13 bases separating them. The CDR3 is 16 residues long. CDR3 residues: CASSLGSTATNEKLFF. The CDR3, as DNA: TGTGCCAGCAGCTTAGGTTCAACAGCAACTAATGAAAAACTGTTTTTT.

The chain couples TRBV7-2 to TRBJ2-1; 14 bases match TRBD2. J gave up 7 bases and V 4 bases, and 9 bases lay outside the gene matches. This CDR3 is 17 amino acids long. The germline gives CDR1 SGHTA, CDR2 FQGNSA. The CDR3, as DNA: TGTGCCAGCAGCTCCTACGGACTAGCGGGAGGATTGAATGAGCAGTTCTTC. Translating it yields CASSSYGLAGGLNEQFF.

This clone turned up a few times. V gene TRBV29-1 combines with J gene TRBJ1-1; no clear D. The CDR3 covers 13 residues. Germline CDR1 is SQVTM and CDR2 is ANQGSEA. V was shortened by 2 bases and J by 0 bases, with 7 bases between the two germline ends. The CDR3, as DNA: TGCAGCGTTGAACGAGTGGTGAACACTGAAGCTTTCTTT. It codes for CSVERVVNTEAFF.